Following are 25 T cell receptor beta chains from one sample sequenced in a study of identical twins. Using its own MiXCR run on the 5' RACE reads, TCRdb lists one record per CDR3 protein. This table has approximately 700,000 distinct CDR3 sequences, around 5.7% appearing once. Input material: naive T cells sorted from blood. These receptors were taken from a man between 18 and 35 years old in good health.

This clonotype was detected ten times or more. V gene TRBV5-1 combines with J gene TRBJ1-1; a possible D gene is TRBD1 (5 bases). The V and J ends lost 3 bases and 5 bases respectively, with 11 bases between them. Germline V CDR1 and CDR2: SGHRS, YFSETQ. The CDR3 is 13 residues long. CDR3 in amino acids: CASSWGERTEAFF. The CDR3 region has the DNA TGCGCCAGCAGCTGGGGGGAGAGGACTGAAGCTTTCTTT.

In its sample, this clonotype was seen many times. The chain has TRBV12-3 or TRBV12-4 and TRBJ2-5; D ambiguous. V shed 1 base and J shed 6 bases, with 21 bases lying between them. The length of the CDR3 is 17 residues. CDR3 protein: CASSLDSANLGQKTQYF. The DNA for the CDR3 is TGTGCCAGCAGTTTAGACTCCGCAAATCTAGGCCAGAAGACCCAGTACTTC.

A few counts support this clonotype. The rearrangement uses TRBV24-1 and TRBJ2-5, with D perhaps being TRBD1 or TRBD2 (9 bases each). Germline V CDR1 and CDR2: KGHDR, SFDVKD. The length of the CDR3 is 19 residues. Trimming cost V 4 bases and J 1 base, with 24 bases left between them. The CDR3 DNA reads as TGTGCCACCAGTGACGGGACAGGGATTAGCGGGAGACTCCAAGAGACCCAGTACTTC. It encodes CATSDGTGISGRLQETQYF.

A note on this clonotype: One end of the junction is discordant with germline, which a read error may explain. The CDR3 DNA reads TGTGCCACCAGCAGAGATTTAGCAGACGGCCCATCTCTCTTT. It translates to CATSRDLADGPSLF. V gene TRBV15 combines with J gene TRBJ1-1; D gene ambiguous. The CDR3 consists of 14 residues. Germline CDR1 LNHNV, CDR2 YYDKDF (reference sequence).

Many counts were recorded for this clonotype. The J gene is TRBJ1-1, the V gene TRBV7-3, with a possible D match to TRBD1 (5 bases). CDR3 length: 13 residues. The germline V gene encodes CDR1 SGHTA and CDR2 FQGTGA. Trimming pared 3 bases from V and 8 bases from J, leaving 13 bases between. The CDR3 reads CASSLGGAREAFF. In DNA form, the CDR3 reads TGTGCCAGCAGCTTGGGAGGGGCCCGGGAAGCTTTCTTT. Full variable domain (outside the CDR3, taken from reference TRBV7-3 and TRBJ1-1): GAGVSQTPSNKVTEKGKYVELRCDPISGHTALYWYRQSLGQGPEFLIYFQGTGAADDSGLPNDRFFAVRPEGSVSTLKIQRTERGDSAVYLCASSLGGAREAFFGQGTRLTVV.

In this sample, this clonotype turned up a few times. The chain joins TRBV29-1 to TRBJ1-3; D is uncertain. The CDR3 length is 14 residues. V was trimmed by 1 base and J by 5 bases, leaving 12 bases between them. Germline CDR1 SQVTM, CDR2 ANQGSEA. The CDR3 loop reads CSVEGEGGRNTIYF. CDR3 coding DNA: TGCAGCGTTGAAGGAGAGGGCGGCCGAAACACCATATATTTT.

J is TRBJ2-7 and V is TRBV12-3 or TRBV12-4, with 7 bases identical to TRBD1. The CDR3 has 13 residues. V shed 7 bases and J 4 bases; nucleotides not matched to a gene: 7. As DNA, the CDR3 is TGTGCCAGCACCGAACAGGGGAATTACGAGCAGTACTTC. Amino acid sequence: CASTEQGNYEQYF.

This chain uses TRBV7-9 with TRBJ1-5; D gene unclear. The CDR3 is made up of 13 amino acids. V lost 1 base to trimming and J lost 9 bases, with 10 bases between them. CDR1 and CDR2 from the germline V gene are SEHNR and FQNEAQ (reference sequence). CDR3 residues: CASSLGLRWPQHF. In DNA form, the CDR3 reads TGTGCCAGCAGCTTAGGTCTCCGGTGGCCCCAGCATTTT.

The sample holds many counts of this clonotype. V and J are TRBV29-1 and TRBJ2-3; D uncertain. Trimming took 7 bases from V and 4 from J, leaving 9 bases between them. Germline CDR1 and CDR2: SQVTM and ANQGSEA. The CDR3 extends over 11 amino acids. CDR3 sequence (DNA): TGCAGCGCCTTCGGCGCAGATACGCAGTATTTT. It codes for CSAFGADTQYF.

This clonotype was counted ten times or more. The chain carries TRBV6-2 or TRBV6-3 and TRBJ2-1; D is unresolved. CDR1 MNHEY and CDR2 SVGEGT come from the germline V gene. With 6 bases removed from V and 9 bases from J, the gap between germline ends came to 6 bases. The CDR3 length is 10 residues. CDR3 residues: CASRDGEQFF. The CDR3 DNA follows: TGTGCCAGCAGAGATGGTGAGCAGTTCTTC.

The rearrangement links TRBV9 to TRBJ2-5; TRBD2 aligns across 10 bases. Germline V gene data show CDR1 as SGDLS and CDR2 as YYNGEE. CDR3 length: 15 residues. V lost 3 bases, J lost 5 bases, and 7 bases stayed unmatched. The CDR3 region is CASSGSGREGETQYF. As DNA, the CDR3 is TGTGCCAGCAGCGGCAGCGGGAGGGAAGGGGAGACCCAGTACTTC.

To note about this clonotype: Just one base apart from a much larger clone, this may be a read error. The chain uses TRBV5-1 and TRBJ2-7, with 10 nucleotides matching TRBD2. V dropped 9 bases and J dropped 7; count of bases not matched to a gene: 13. Germline assignment: CDR1 SGHRS and CDR2 YFSETQ. The CDR3 is made up of 14 amino acids. The chain's CDR3 is CATYLGLASGEQYF. Written as DNA, the CDR3 is TGCGCCACCTATCTGGGACTAGCGTCGGGTGAGCAGTACTTC.

Many counts were recorded for this clonotype. The rearrangement uses TRBV5-1 and TRBJ2-6; tentatively, D is TRBD1 (6 bases). The CDR3 is made up of 18 amino acids. V lost 2 bases and J lost 4, with 19 bases in between. Germline CDR1 is SGHRS and CDR2 is YFSETQ. CDR3 coding DNA: TGCGCCAGCAGCTTTAAGGACAGACCCGGAGAAGGGGCCAACGTCCTGACTTTC. Translated: CASSFKDRPGEGANVLTF.

This clonotype was observed a few times. This chain uses TRBV12-3 or TRBV12-4 with TRBJ2-3, with D perhaps matching TRBD1 (5 bases). CDR3 length: 14 amino acids. V lost 3 bases, J lost 4 bases, and 11 bases lay in between. The CDR3 is CASSFPGWADTQYF. The CDR3 nucleotides read TGTGCCAGCAGTTTCCCAGGGTGGGCAGATACGCAGTATTTT.

Many counts were recorded for this clonotype. The chain is built from TRBV5-1 and TRBJ1-1; no clear D gene. CDR3 length equals 14 residues. Germline V gives CDR1 SGHRS, CDR2 YFSETQ. V was trimmed by 0 bases and J by 1 base, leaving 7 bases between them. The CDR3 region has the DNA TGCGCCAGCAGCTTGGGACTGGCGAACACTGAAGCTTTCTTT. Translated, it gives CASSLGLANTEAFF.

The V call is TRBV14, the J call TRBJ2-6; D unresolved. Trimming stripped 0 bases from V and 8 bases from J, with 8 bases between. Germline CDR1 and CDR2: SGHDN and FVKESK. The CDR3 runs 14 residues. This chain's CDR3 is CASSQETSPNVLTF. The CDR3 nucleotides read TGTGCCAGCAGCCAAGAAACCAGTCCCAACGTCCTGACTTTC.

J is TRBJ2-2 and V is TRBV19, with 8 bases lining up with TRBD2. Per the germline V gene, CDR1 is LNHDA and CDR2 is SQIVND (reference sequence). The CDR3 is 14 residues long. J was trimmed by 1 base and V by 7 bases; bases with no gene match: 2. The CDR3 protein is CASTREVNTGELFF. DNA for the CDR3: TGTGCCAGTACGCGGGAGGTGAACACCGGGGAGCTGTTTTTT.

This clonotype was detected a few times. The V gene is TRBV24-1, the J gene TRBJ1-5; D gene uncertain. CDR1 is KGHDR and CDR2 is SFDVKD in the germline V gene. This CDR3 comprises 11 residues. V was trimmed by 6 bases and J by 9 bases, leaving 8 bases between them. Here the CDR3 DNA reads TGTGCCACCAGTTCCGAGGGGCCCCAGCATTTT. This translates into CATSSEGPQHF.

This rearrangement joins TRBV7-6 to TRBJ2-5; possible D gene TRBD2, 6 bases. CDR1 SGHVS and CDR2 FNYEAQ come from the germline V gene. This CDR3 contains 14 residues. The V end was cut by 6 bases, the J end by 9 bases, with 20 bases between. CDR3: CASSSRGNQRAQYF. For the CDR3, the DNA is TGTGCCAGCAGTTCCCGGGGGAACCAGAGGGCCCAGTACTTC.

This clonotype was picked up a small number of times. The rearrangement uses TRBV5-1 and TRBJ2-3; 12 nucleotides line up with TRBD2. V trimming: 3 bases; J trimming: 2 bases; junction bases outside the gene matches: 16. The CDR3 length is 20 residues. Per the germline V gene, CDR1 is SGHRS and CDR2 is YFSETQ. The CDR3 sequence is CASSSDNSPGLAGYTDTQYF. The DNA for the CDR3 is TGCGCCAGCAGCTCTGACAATTCGCCGGGACTAGCGGGTTACACAGATACGCAGTATTTT.

A few counts support this clonotype. This sequence joins TRBV7-7 and TRBJ2-5; 13 bases fit TRBD2. CDR1 is SSHAT, CDR2 FNYEAQ, per germline (reference sequence). Losses at the gene ends were 5 bases for V and 5 bases for J; bases not matched to a gene: 8. This CDR3 has 16 residues. The CDR3 DNA reads TGTGCCAGCAGCCAAGGACTAGCGGGAGTGTGGGAGACCCAGTACTTC. Its translation is CASSQGLAGVWETQYF. The full variable domain, completed using reference TRBV7-7 and TRBJ2-5, is GAGVSQSPRYKVTKRGQDVTLRCDPISSHATLYWYQQALGQGPEFLTYFNYEAQPDKSGLPSDRFSAERPEGSISTLTIQRTEQRDSAMYRCASSQGLAGVWETQYFGPGTRLLVL.

This clonotype was seen many times. This chain connects TRBV12-3 or TRBV12-4 to TRBJ1-5; D call uncertain. This CDR3 spans 13 amino acids. V was cut by 3 bases and J by 1 base, with 4 bases left in between. CDR3 in amino acids: CASSFVSNQPQHF. The CDR3, as DNA: TGTGCCAGCAGTTTTGTAAGCAATCAGCCCCAGCATTTT.

This clonotype was observed a handful of times. J is TRBJ2-1 and V is TRBV4-3; D tentatively reads TRBD1 or TRBD2 (5 bases each). The CDR3 has 14 amino acids. The germline CDR1 and CDR2 sequences are LGHNA and YSLEER. V dropped 3 bases and J dropped 7 bases, with 13 bases sitting between them. CDR3 protein: CASSQGPYGNEQFF. In nucleotides, the CDR3 is TGCGCCAGCAGCCAGGGACCATATGGGAATGAGCAGTTCTTC.

The V call is TRBV6-2 or TRBV6-3, the J call TRBJ1-6, with 7 bases fitting TRBD1. J lost 9 bases, V lost 2 bases, and 4 bases had no gene match. The CDR3 is made up of 14 amino acids. Germline V CDR1 and CDR2: MNHEY, SVGEGT. CDR3 sequence: CASSYPQGSSPLHF. CDR3 sequence (DNA): TGTGCCAGCAGTTACCCACAGGGGAGTTCACCCCTCCACTTT.

This clonotype was seen at least ten times. The chain joins TRBV29-1 to TRBJ2-7; D is perhaps TRBD2 (5 bases). This CDR3 comprises 13 residues. The germline gives CDR1 SQVTM, CDR2 ANQGSEA. V lost 7 bases to trimming and J lost 4 bases, with 17 bases between them. CDR3 bases: TGCAGCGCGAGCGGCAGTTTGGGGTACGAGCAGTACTTC. This encodes CSASGSLGYEQYF.